This T cell receptor beta chain is drawn from a study of shared clonotypes between healthy human individuals. General study findings and limits: In this cohort, only blood was sampled, and tissue repertoires likely differ.

On this clone: Its antigen is not known.

Using about 0.2 ug DNA, around 30,000 T cell genomes, the sorted-subset replicate PCRs were run. Data came from immunoSEQ multiplex PCR; TCRdb stores just in-frame clones and leaves some out. This sample has around 690,000 clones; less than 95% occur once, and the top ten carry about 34%. The CDR3 contains 14 residues. Germline V gene sequence: CDR1 MNHEY, CDR2 SMNVEV (reference sequence). V gave up 6 bases and J gave up 5 bases, with 16 bases separating them. Only Caucasian adults living in Nashville, Tennessee served as donors. The receptor comes from a man between 18 and 29 years old in good health. Some clones in this sample may be carry-over from other donors' samples. The sequenced material came from memory CD8+ T cells from PBMCs. Regarding subset: CD45RO+ cells pooled with CCR7-negative TemRA cells. This chain uses TRBV27 with TRBJ2-5, with D perhaps assigned TRBD1 or TRBD2 (5 bases each). CDR3 loop: CASRPIGTRETQYF. The CDR3 bases are TGTGCCAGCAGGCCAATAGGGACGAGGGAGACCCAGTACTTC.